This T cell receptor beta chain was documented in a study of blood T cell repertoires in COVID-19 (TCRdb year 2020). About the full investigation: Samples from collaborators originated in the United States, Italy and Spain and spanned both the acute and convalescent phases of COVID-19. The material from the prospective study consisted of cDNA or gDNA derived from T cells, B-cell-depleted T cells, or PBMCs. The dataset comprised deeply sampled blood TCRbeta repertoires from subjects exposed to, actively infected with, or recovered from COVID-19. The repertoires were made available in a free public database intended to serve as a resource for research on the immune response to SARS-CoV-2. The samples were drawn from two sources: the first 160 participants of the ongoing ImmuneRACE study, and over 950 subjects contributed by 6 global collaborators. A de-identified subject ID, COVID-19 status, age in years and sex were almost always included in the sample metadata. Where available, HLA class I and class II types were obtained from metadata supplied by the sample provider rather than from assay-based typing.

On the study overall, not on this receptor specifically: The amount of clinical and demographic metadata varied by source and participant and was provided uncurated.

In Seattle, one collaborating source enrolled patients while the infection was active and tracked those patients longitudinally over the course of disease. Whole blood was collected in K2EDTA tubes by collaborating institutions according to the institutions' own protocols. For TCRbeta analysis, collaborators shipped samples in one of three forms: frozen whole blood, isolated PBMCs, or DNA extracted from either of those sample types. The junction carries 14 bases between V and J, which are trimmed by 6 bases and 5 bases respectively. For CDR1 and CDR2, the germline V gene lists SQVTM and ANQGSEA. Counted from cysteine to phenylalanine, this CDR3 has 12 amino acids. CDR3 DNA only is kept here, 36 bases in frame from base 1. Remarks on this clone: Its antigen is still unknown. Base quality data are lacking; no much larger clone is found one base away.

TCRbeta CDR3 regions were amplified from genomic DNA using the immunoSEQ Assay, a bias-controlled multiplex PCR. The study's own analysis went as follows. Within the assay, amplification of reference gene primers was used to estimate how many nucleated cells each sample contained. Sequence reads were collapsed and filtered to measure the absolute abundance of every unique TCRbeta CDR3 rearrangement. For each sample, productive Simpson clonality was calculated as the square root of Simpson's diversity index across productive rearrangements. TCRdb's version of the immuneACCESS table is confined to in-frame rearrangements and falls short of the full clone set. An unresolved V gene accounts for under half of the shortfall where checked; the remainder is of unknown origin. Clonal size and the V and J genes are those of that table, whereas D and trimming came from the DNA. Present in this sample are approximately 170,000 clones, 84% of which were seen just once. The top ten clones comprise about 14% of the sample.

This TCR was sampled from a woman between 65 and 79 years old with COVID-19, enrolled during active disease. The V and J genes are TRBV29-1 and TRBJ2-7; matching of 6 bases hints at TRBD1 as the D gene. Sequencing input: peripheral blood. The DNA sequence is as follows: TGCAGCGTGGGAGAGACAGGAGACGAGCAGTACTTC. This is translated as CSVGETGDEQYF.